The next 32 T cell receptor beta chains were all read from a single sample in a study of blood T cell repertoires in COVID-19. Some clones are missing from TCRdb's copy, which holds only in-frame ones; the method was immunoSEQ multiplex PCR. The sample carries fewer than 85,000 clones, 80% to 85% recorded once. The sequenced sample consisted of peripheral blood. These receptors were taken from a human donor in a cohort sampled during active COVID-19.

This chain joins TRBV4-1 and TRBJ1-2; TRBD1 is a possible D gene (5 bases). V lost 0 bases to trimming and J lost 7 bases, with 18 bases between them. Germline CDR1 MGHRA, CDR2 YSYEKL. The CDR3 contains 16 residues. The CDR3 region is CASSQDRSSGGAGYTF. The CDR3 coding sequence is TGCGCCAGCAGCCAAGACAGAAGTAGCGGAGGGGCTGGCTACACCTTC.

V gene TRBV18 combines with J gene TRBJ2-7; TRBD1 is a possible D gene (5 bases). The germline V and J ends were trimmed by 6 bases and 9 bases, with 21 bases remaining between them. CDR1 KGHSH and CDR2 LQKENI come from the germline V gene. CDR3 length equals 14 residues. DNA for the CDR3: TGTGCCAGCTCGCCCGAACAGGTAGTTGCGTCGCAGTACTTC. Encoded protein: CASSPEQVVASQYF.

Only one count was recorded for this clone. The chain employs TRBV7-2 and TRBJ2-2; TRBD2 might be the D (6 bases). Trimming stripped 5 bases from V and 2 bases from J, with 12 bases between. CDR1 and CDR2 (germline): SGHTA, FQGNSA. This CDR3 comprises 15 residues. The CDR3 region is CASSPGSGNTGELFF. The CDR3 coding sequence is TGTGCCAGCAGCCCCGGTAGCGGAAACACCGGGGAGCTGTTTTTT. Using reference TRBV7-2 and TRBJ2-2 for the parts outside the CDR3, the full variable domain is GAGVSQSPSNKVTEKGKDVELRCDPISGHTALYWYRQSLGQGLEFLIYFQGNSAPDKSGLPSDRFSAERTGGSVSTLTIQRTQQEDSAVYLCASSPGSGNTGELFFGEGSRLTVL.

The chain employs TRBV7-3 and TRBJ2-1; the D is unclear. CDR1 and CDR2 (germline): SGHTA, FQGTGA. V dropped 4 bases and J dropped 10 bases, with 11 bases sitting between them. This CDR3 is 12 amino acids long. CDR3 sequence reads: CASSSVFGEQFF. CDR3 nucleotides: TGTGCCAGCAGCTCGGTCTTCGGGGAGCAGTTCTTC.

The chain links TRBV3-1 (or the pseudogene TRBV3-2) to TRBJ2-1; D gene uncertain. Germline CDR1 and CDR2: LGHDT and YNNKEL (reference sequence). V dropped 1 base and J dropped 2 bases, with 12 bases sitting between them. The CDR3 runs to 16 residues. The CDR3 DNA follows: TGTGCCAGCAGCCAAGTTCTGGCTAGACCCTACAATGAGCAGTTCTTC. Translated: CASSQVLARPYNEQFF.

The genes are TRBV10-3 and TRBJ1-2, with D unclear. Germline loops: CDR1 ENHRY, CDR2 SYGVKD. This CDR3 has 15 amino acids. The V end was cut by 4 bases, the J end by 2 bases, with 14 bases between. DNA for the CDR3: TGTGCCATCAGTGTGAACCCCGGGTTGAACTATGGCTACACCTTC. It codes for CAISVNPGLNYGYTF.

This rearrangement joins TRBV5-4 to TRBJ1-2; D call uncertain. The CDR3 runs 14 residues. Germline CDR1 and CDR2: SGHNT and YYREEE (reference sequence). Trimming took off 0 bases at V and 0 bases at J, with 6 bases between the two ends. CDR3 region: CASSLDGANYGYTF. The CDR3 coding sequence is TGTGCCAGCAGCTTGGACGGAGCTAACTATGGCTACACCTTC. Supplemented by reference TRBV5-4 and TRBJ1-2, the full variable domain reads ETGVTQSPTHLIKTRGQQVTLRCSSQSGHNTVSWYQQALGQGPQFIFQYYREEENGRGNFPPRFSGLQFPNYSSELNVNALELDDSALYLCASSLDGANYGYTFGSGTRLTVV.

The chain employs TRBV11-3 and TRBJ2-7; maybe TRBD1 (6 bases). This CDR3 region has 15 residues. V dropped 0 bases and J dropped 4 bases, with 13 bases sitting between them. Germline V gene sequence: CDR1 SGHNT, CDR2 YENEEA. The CDR3 loop is CASSLDPRGNYEQYF. DNA of the CDR3: TGTGCCAGCAGCTTAGATCCCAGGGGAAATTACGAGCAGTACTTC.

The V gene is TRBV5-1, the J gene TRBJ2-2, with 7 nucleotides matching TRBD1. V was clipped by 2 bases and J by 4 bases; unmatched bases: 5. This CDR3 has 15 residues. The V gene's germline CDR1 is SGHRS and CDR2 YFSETQ. CDR3 DNA sequence: TGCGCCAGCAGCTTTGGGACAGTTAGCACCGGGGAGCTGTTTTTT. This encodes CASSFGTVSTGELFF. Together with reference TRBV5-1 and TRBJ2-2, the CDR3 gives the full variable domain: KAGVTQTPRYLIKTRGQQVTLSCSPISGHRSVSWYQQTPGQGLQFLFEYFSETQRNKGNFPGRFSGRQFSNSRSEMNVSTLELGDSALYLCASSFGTVSTGELFFGEGSRLTVL.

V gene TRBV11-3 combines with J gene TRBJ2-3; 8 nucleotides agree with TRBD2. The germline V gene encodes CDR1 SGHNT and CDR2 YENEEA. The CDR3 totals 16 residues. The ends lost 2 bases at V and 4 bases at J; junction bases unmatched: 8. The CDR3 DNA is TGTGCCAGCAGCTTATGGGTCGGGGGGGTAGCAGATACGCAGTATTTT. This codes for CASSLWVGGVADTQYF. Variable domain in full (rest from reference TRBV11-3 and TRBJ2-3): EAGVVQSPRYKIIEKKQPVAFWCNPISGHNTLYWYLQNLGQGPELLIRYENEEAVDDSQLPKDRFSAERLKGVDSTLKIQPAELGDSAVYLCASSLWVGGVADTQYFGPGTRLTVL.

The rearrangement links TRBV28 to TRBJ2-7, with 7 nucleotides matching TRBD2. This CDR3 contains 16 residues. Germline-derived CDR1 and CDR2 are MDHEN and SYDVKM. Unmatched junction bases numbered 9, after V lost 3 bases and J lost 1 base. DNA of the CDR3: TGTGCCAGCAGTTTTGGTCGAGCAGCGGGGTCCTACGAGCAGTACTTC. Translating it yields CASSFGRAAGSYEQYF.

In DNA form, the CDR3 reads TGTGCCAGCAGTCTACTGGGGGGTGAGCAGTTCTTC. Protein sequence: CASSLLGGEQFF. V usage is TRBV12-3 or TRBV12-4 and J usage is TRBJ2-1; possibly TRBD2 for D (6 bases). V was clipped by 5 bases and J by 9 bases, with 11 bases between them. This CDR3 comprises 12 residues.

This clone has just one count. This sequence joins TRBV5-6 and TRBJ1-6; maybe TRBD1 (5 bases). This CDR3 contains 14 residues. Germline assignment: CDR1 SGHDT and CDR2 YYEEEE. V lost 5 bases and J 3 bases, leaving 9 bases between the germline ends. The CDR3 loop is CASSYDSYNSPLHF. In nucleotides, the CDR3 is TGTGCCAGCAGTTATGACAGCTATAATTCACCCCTCCACTTT.

CDR3 loop: CASSQNTGHRNNEQFF. In nucleotides, the CDR3 is TGCGCCAGCAGCCAAAACACGGGACACCGGAACAATGAGCAGTTCTTC. The chain joins TRBV5-1 to TRBJ2-1, with D possibly TRBD1 on 6 matching bases. Germline CDR1 is SGHRS and CDR2 is YFSETQ. The CDR3 runs 16 residues. V lost 4 bases and J 5 bases, leaving 19 bases between the germline ends.

The chain couples TRBV7-9 to TRBJ2-7; 10 nucleotides agree with TRBD1. Trimming at V came to 1 base and at J to 3 bases, leaving 6 bases not matched to a gene. The germline gives CDR1 SEHNR, CDR2 FQNEAQ (reference sequence). The CDR3 spans 16 residues. CDR3 bases: TGTGCCAGCAGCTTAGGCACGACAGGGGGCATCTACGAGCAGTACTTC. Residues: CASSLGTTGGIYEQYF.

The rearrangement joins TRBV11-2 to TRBJ1-1, with D unclear. Germline CDR1 is SGHAT and CDR2 is FQNNGV. Trimming pared 1 base from V and 4 bases from J, leaving 16 bases between. The CDR3 loop spans 16 amino acids. The CDR3 sequence is CASSLALSGGRTEAFF. As DNA, the CDR3 is TGTGCCAGCAGCTTAGCCCTGTCGGGTGGTCGCACTGAAGCTTTCTTT.

The J gene is TRBJ2-5, the V gene TRBV29-1; 8 positions agree with TRBD2. Trimming took 1 base from V and 4 from J; bases not matched to a gene: 11. CDR1 and CDR2 from the germline V gene are SQVTM and ANQGSEA. The length of the CDR3 is 16 residues. The CDR3, as DNA: TGCAGCGTTGAAGTCCCCCGGGAGGGGGAGTCAGAGACCCAGTACTTC. Protein: CSVEVPREGESETQYF.

The chain has TRBV6-2 or TRBV6-3 and TRBJ2-7; TRBD1 agrees at 9 bases. The CDR3 extends over 14 amino acids. V shed 6 bases and J 6 bases; nucleotides not matched to a gene: 9. CDR1 is MNHEY, CDR2 SVGEGT, per germline. The CDR3 region is CASSIRQGVGEQYF. CDR3 coding DNA: TGTGCCAGCAGCATTCGACAGGGGGTGGGCGAGCAGTACTTC.

This clone has just one count. V and J are TRBV9 and TRBJ2-2; 11 bases map to TRBD1. The CDR3 spans 14 residues. Germline values: CDR1 SGDLS, CDR2 YYNGEE. V dropped 3 bases and J dropped 6; count of bases not matched to a gene: 1. For the CDR3, the DNA is TGTGCCAGCAGCGGGACAGGGGGCGCCGGGGAGCTGTTTTTT. This translates into CASSGTGGAGELFF.

This clone has a handful of counts. The V call is TRBV7-2, the J call TRBJ1-6; D is ambiguous. The CDR3 has 14 residues. Germline CDR1 and CDR2: SGHTA and FQGNSA. The V end lost 5 bases, the J end lost 10 bases, and 15 bases lay between the germline ends. For the CDR3, the DNA is TGTGCCAGCAGCGAAATCGGGGTTGGGTCACCCCTCCACTTT. It specifies CASSEIGVGSPLHF. Variable domain in full (rest from reference TRBV7-2 and TRBJ1-6): GAGVSQSPSNKVTEKGKDVELRCDPISGHTALYWYRQSLGQGLEFLIYFQGNSAPDKSGLPSDRFSAERTGGSVSTLTIQRTQQEDSAVYLCASSEIGVGSPLHFGNGTRLTVT.

This chain uses TRBV19 with TRBJ1-5; D is ambiguous. V was clipped by 2 bases and J by 6 bases, with 14 bases between them. The CDR3 contains 15 residues. The germline CDR1 and CDR2 sequences are LNHDA and SQIVND (reference sequence). The CDR3 DNA is TGTGCCAGTAGTATAAGTCTACCAAAGAGTCAGCCCCAGCATTTT. It translates to CASSISLPKSQPQHF.

In DNA form, the CDR3 reads TGTGCCAGCAGCGGAGACGGGACACCCCTTTACGAGCAGTACTTC. Its translation: CASSGDGTPLYEQYF. This rearrangement joins TRBV7-9 to TRBJ2-7; D might be TRBD1 (6 bases). In germline, CDR1 is SEHNR, CDR2 FQNEAQ (reference sequence). This CDR3 contains 15 residues. Trimming stripped 5 bases from V and 4 bases from J, with 18 bases between.

The chain employs TRBV7-2 and TRBJ1-6; D remains ambiguous. V lost 3 bases to trimming and J lost 7 bases, with 10 bases between them. The CDR3 is made up of 14 amino acids. Per the germline V gene, CDR1 is SGHTA and CDR2 is FQGNSA. CDR3 DNA: TGTGCCAGCAGCTTCGGAGGGAGGAATTCACCCCTCCACTTT. Amino acids: CASSFGGRNSPLHF.

The rearrangement uses TRBV18 and TRBJ1-5, with 8 bases matching TRBD1. Germline V lookup: CDR1 KGHSH, CDR2 LQKENI. The CDR3 spans 15 residues. V lost 4 bases, J lost 4 bases, and 6 bases stayed unmatched. CDR3 residues: CASSLTGGGNQPQHF. CDR3 nucleotides: TGTGCCAGCTCACTCACAGGGGGTGGTAATCAGCCCCAGCATTTT.

The chain has TRBV18 and TRBJ1-1; 9 positions match TRBD1. The CDR3 covers 14 residues. Germline CDR1 is KGHSH and CDR2 is LQKENI. Trimming took 6 bases from V and 5 from J; bases not matched to a gene: 7. CDR3 sequence reads: CASSQEQGATEAFF. In nucleotides, the CDR3 is TGTGCCAGCTCTCAAGAACAGGGGGCTACTGAAGCTTTCTTT.

This clone occurred a few times. CDR3 DNA: TGTGCCAGCAGCTCGGGCGGGACAGCATCCTACGAGCAGTACTTC. Translation gives CASSSGGTASYEQYF. The chain links TRBV6-5 to TRBJ2-7; a weak D match, TRBD1 (7 bases). This CDR3 is built from 15 residues. V was pared by 6 bases and J by 1 base, with 16 bases between. Per germline, CDR1 MNHEY and CDR2 SVGAGI.

The chain employs TRBV10-3 and TRBJ2-7; weak D call: TRBD2 (5 bases). V was cut by 6 bases and J by 3 bases, with 12 bases left in between. The CDR3 has 13 amino acids. Per the germline V gene, CDR1 is ENHRY and CDR2 is SYGVKD. Written as DNA, the CDR3 is TGTGCCATCAGAAGCCGGGATCTCTACGAGCAGTACTTC. It encodes CAIRSRDLYEQYF.

The gene calls are TRBV4-2 and TRBJ1-4; 8 positions match TRBD1. The CDR3 runs to 18 residues. Germline values: CDR1 LGHNA, CDR2 YNFKEQ. Trimming took 0 bases from V and 8 from J; bases not matched to a gene: 14. In nucleotides, the CDR3 is TGTGCCAGCAGCCAAGATTCGGGGGCAGGGGGCGTAGGGGAAAAACTGTTTTTT. Translated, it gives CASSQDSGAGGVGEKLFF.

The J gene is TRBJ1-5, the V gene TRBV28; 7 bases fit TRBD1. Trimming took 5 bases from V and 4 from J; bases not matched to a gene: 11. The CDR3 has 16 residues. CDR1 MDHEN and CDR2 SYDVKM come from the germline V gene. CDR3 in amino acids: CASSQTGQVRNQPQHF. For the CDR3, the DNA is TGTGCCAGCAGTCAAACCGGACAGGTTAGAAATCAGCCCCAGCATTTT.

V and J are TRBV11-2 and TRBJ2-1; TRBD2 agrees at 9 bases. Germline values: CDR1 SGHAT, CDR2 FQNNGV. Germline trimming cut 7 bases from V and 0 bases from J; bases unmatched to any gene: 10. This CDR3 has 17 amino acids. The CDR3 sequence is CASTNGAGGSSYNEQFF. As DNA, the CDR3 is TGTGCCAGCACCAATGGGGCGGGGGGGAGCTCCTACAATGAGCAGTTCTTC.

V usage is TRBV9 and J usage is TRBJ2-7, with TRBD2 matching over 10 bases. Germline CDR1 SGDLS, CDR2 YYNGEE. The CDR3 has 15 amino acids. V shed 4 bases and J 5 bases; nucleotides not matched to a gene: 9. The CDR3 spells CASSPQRGGPNEQYF. The CDR3 nucleotides are TGTGCCAGCAGCCCCCAGCGGGGGGGCCCAAACGAGCAGTACTTC. Drawing the rest from reference TRBV9 and TRBJ2-7, the complete variable domain is DSGVTQTPKHLITATGQRVTLRCSPRSGDLSVYWYQQSLDQGLQFLIQYYNGEERAKGNILERFSAQQFPDLHSELNLSSLELGDSALYFCASSPQRGGPNEQYFGPGTRLTVT.

J is TRBJ2-3 and V is TRBV13; possible D gene TRBD2, 7 bases. CDR3 length: 13 amino acids. V lost 6 bases and J 7 bases, leaving 14 bases between the germline ends. Germline V gene lookup returns CDR1 PRHDT and CDR2 FYEKMQ (reference sequence). CDR3 nucleotides: TGTGCCAGCAGTGGGGGGGGCTTAAATACGCAGTATTTT. Encoded protein: CASSGGGLNTQYF.